The 25 T cell receptor beta chains in this list originate from one sample, sequenced in a study of blood T cells in healthy people across ages. A second about 7 to 12 cycle PCR used barcoded and J-beta primers. TCRdb called the 5' RACE reads again in MiXCR, with one record for every CDR3 protein. Of fewer than 800,000 distinct CDR3 sequences in the sample, 32% were seen once. Sequencing was performed on blood. The receptor source for this set is a woman aged 80 or older in good health.

This clonotype was counted only a few times. It may be a read error: a sequence one base away is much more abundant. The V gene is TRBV20-1, the J gene TRBJ2-7; a possible D gene is TRBD2 (6 bases). CDR1 and CDR2 (germline): DFQATT, SNEGSKA (reference sequence). This CDR3 is 13 amino acids long. Trimming cost V 0 bases and J 7 bases, with 13 bases left between them. This chain's CDR3 is CSARDSLANEQYF. The CDR3 DNA follows: TGCAGTGCTAGAGATTCACTAGCAAATGAGCAGTACTTC.

This clonotype was found many times. This chain joins TRBV9 and TRBJ2-1, with 9 bases that match TRBD2. This CDR3 has 15 amino acids. Trimming cost V 0 bases and J 8 bases; bases outside gene matches: 6. In germline, CDR1 is SGDLS, CDR2 YYNGEE. CDR3 sequence reads: CASSVGLAGVYEQFF. CDR3 DNA sequence: TGTGCCAGCAGCGTAGGGTTAGCGGGGGTCTATGAGCAGTTCTTC.

This chain connects TRBV20-1 to TRBJ2-3, with no clear D. The length of the CDR3 is 11 residues. Germline CDR1 reads DFQATT; CDR2 reads SNEGSKA (reference sequence). The V end was cut by 1 base, the J end by 10 bases, with 9 bases between. The CDR3 sequence: CSARVDLAQYF. In nucleotides, the CDR3 is TGCAGTGCTAGAGTTGACCTCGCGCAGTATTTT.

This clonotype was seen many times. The V and J genes are TRBV7-3 and TRBJ2-1, with D tentatively TRBD1 (5 bases). The V end was cut by 5 bases, the J end by 2 bases, with 7 bases between. The CDR3 extends over 13 amino acids. Germline CDR1 reads SGHTA; CDR2 reads FQGTGA. CDR3 sequence: CASSKDTYNEQFF. The CDR3 region has the DNA TGTGCCAGCAGCAAGGACACCTACAATGAGCAGTTCTTC.

This chain joins TRBV7-2 and TRBJ2-7; D unclear. V lost 7 bases to trimming and J lost 3 bases, with 16 bases between them. The CDR3 totals 14 residues. Germline CDR1 reads SGHTA; CDR2 reads FQGNSA. The CDR3 DNA reads TGTGCCAGCAAGGAAGGTTCAGGTTTCTACGAGCAGTACTTC. Translating it yields CASKEGSGFYEQYF.

The J gene is TRBJ1-5, the V gene TRBV5-1; maybe TRBD1 (5 bases). Germline-derived CDR1 and CDR2 are SGHRS and YFSETQ. The V end lost 0 bases, the J end lost 11 bases, and 18 bases lay between the germline ends. The CDR3 loop spans 15 amino acids. The CDR3 here is CASSLDWGKGQSQHF. The CDR3 DNA sequence: TGCGCCAGCAGCTTGGATTGGGGGAAGGGGCAGTCCCAGCATTTT.

This clonotype was seen ten or more times. The chain has TRBV30 and TRBJ2-7; D gene uncertain. This CDR3 is built from 11 residues. V lost 0 bases, J lost 3 bases, and 3 bases lay in between. Germline CDR1 is GTSNPN and CDR2 is SVGIG (reference sequence). This CDR3 is CAWSVYYEQYF. As DNA, the CDR3 is TGTGCCTGGAGTGTTTACTACGAGCAGTACTTC.

This clonotype was counted at least ten times. The gene calls are TRBV5-6 and TRBJ2-3; D not certain. The V end lost 0 bases, the J end lost 4 bases, and 12 bases lay between the germline ends. The CDR3 consists of 15 residues. Germline CDR1 and CDR2: SGHDT and YYEEEE. CDR3 DNA: TGTGCCAGCAGCTTGGGGAACTGGCGCTCAGATACGCAGTATTTT. Protein product: CASSLGNWRSDTQYF. The variable domain in full, completed from reference TRBV5-6 and TRBJ2-3, reads DAGVTQSPTHLIKTRGQQVTLRCSPKSGHDTVSWYQQALGQGPQFIFQYYEEEERQRGNFPDRFSGHQFPNYSSELNVNALLLGDSALYLCASSLGNWRSDTQYFGPGTRLTVL.

At least ten counts were recorded for this clonotype. This chain connects TRBV7-2 to TRBJ2-5; D not resolved. V lost 1 base and J 7 bases, leaving 4 bases between the germline ends. Germline CDR1 SGHTA, CDR2 FQGNSA. The CDR3 extends over 11 amino acids. The CDR3 loop is CASSLDLTQYF. CDR3 DNA sequence: TGTGCCAGCAGCTTAGATTTGACCCAGTACTTC.

The genes are TRBV6-6 and TRBJ2-5; maybe TRBD2 (6 bases). CDR3 size: 15 residues. Germline lookup yields CDR1 MNHNY and CDR2 SVGAGI (reference sequence). Deletions cut 0 bases from V and 3 bases from J, with 11 bases between. As DNA, the CDR3 is TGTGCCAGCAGTTACTCGGACTACAACAAAGAGACCCAGTACTTC. Amino acids: CASSYSDYNKETQYF.

This clonotype was counted at least ten times. This chain uses TRBV10-3 with TRBJ2-7; the D is unclear. Trimming took off 2 bases at V and 0 bases at J, with 11 bases between the two ends. CDR3 length: 15 amino acids. Germline values: CDR1 ENHRY, CDR2 SYGVKD. The CDR3 loop is CAISEGSSYSYEQYF. Written as DNA, the CDR3 is TGTGCCATCAGTGAGGGCAGTTCTTACTCCTACGAGCAGTACTTC.

The genes are TRBV5-1 and TRBJ1-1; no firm D call. The germline CDR1 and CDR2 sequences are SGHRS and YFSETQ. The CDR3 is 16 amino acids. V was trimmed by 3 bases and J by 0 bases, leaving 15 bases between them. CDR3 in amino acids: CASSSNPGQLNTEAFF. The CDR3 bases are TGCGCCAGCAGCTCGAACCCTGGGCAGCTGAACACTGAAGCTTTCTTT.

This chain connects TRBV7-9 to TRBJ2-3; D possibly corresponds to TRBD1 (5 bases). Germline V lookup: CDR1 SEHNR, CDR2 FQNEAQ (reference sequence). This CDR3 spans 15 amino acids. Trimming removed 5 bases at V and 0 bases at J, with 12 bases between. The CDR3 bases are TGTGCCAGCAGCCCAGGGTTGACTAGCACAGATACGCAGTATTTT. It is translated as CASSPGLTSTDTQYF.

The rearrangement links TRBV7-8 to TRBJ2-2, with D uncertain. This CDR3 contains 16 residues. V was shortened by 7 bases and J by 4 bases, with 19 bases between the two germline ends. Germline CDR1 reads SGHVS; CDR2 reads FQNEAQ. Here the CDR3 DNA reads TGTGCCAGCACCAACCCGGGCAGGTCTGCCACCGGGGAGCTGTTTTTT. Translating it yields CASTNPGRSATGELFF.

This clonotype has just one count. V is TRBV12-3 or TRBV12-4 and J is TRBJ2-7; TRBD1 agrees at 12 bases. The V and J ends lost 6 bases and 1 base, in that order; junction bases with no gene match: 10. This CDR3 contains 17 residues. The CDR3 coding sequence is TGTGCCAGCAGCCCAGGGACAGGGGGCGGAAGATCCTACGAGCAGTACTTC. Its translation: CASSPGTGGGRSYEQYF.

On this clonotype: A much larger clone sits a single nucleotide away, making a read error possible. The gene calls are TRBV11-2 and TRBJ2-3; D gene ambiguous. The CDR3 spans 15 residues. Germline lookup yields CDR1 SGHAT and CDR2 FQNNGV. The CDR3 DNA is TGTGCCGGCAGCTTTCTCCCGGGCCACACAGATACGCAGTATTTT. Translating it yields CAGSFLPGHTDTQYF.

Points on this clonotype: A read error may produce the germline difference seen at one junction end. This chain connects TRBV7-9 to TRBJ2-3, with TRBD2 matching over 10 bases. CDR1 and CDR2 from the germline V gene are SEHNR and FQNEAQ (reference sequence). The CDR3 loop spans 16 amino acids. The CDR3 region is CASRGPSGGSTDTRYF. The DNA for the CDR3 is TGTGCCAGCAGGGGTCCTAGCGGGGGTTCGACAGATACGCGGTATTTT.

This clonotype was recorded at least ten times. The rearrangement links TRBV20-1 to TRBJ1-2; perhaps TRBD1 as D (5 bases). V lost 2 bases to trimming and J lost 1 base, with 20 bases between them. Germline loops: CDR1 DFQATT, CDR2 SNEGSKA (reference sequence). The CDR3 covers 17 residues. This chain's CDR3 is CSARPEGRSVINYGYTF. CDR3 DNA sequence: TGCAGTGCTAGACCCGAGGGGCGGTCGGTTATTAACTATGGCTACACCTTC.

On this clonotype: A much more abundant neighbour one base away suggests this may be a read error. The chain employs TRBV3-1 and TRBJ2-1; D is perhaps TRBD1 (5 bases). The DNA matches TRBJ2-7 better at its end, which makes the J call doubtful. The CDR3 runs to 15 residues. Per germline, CDR1 LGHDT and CDR2 YNNKEL (reference sequence). CDR3 DNA sequence: TGTGCCAGCAGCCCCAGGGAAGGGTCCTACAATGAGCAGTACTTC. Amino acids: CASSPREGSYNEQYF.

This clonotype was detected only a few times. V is TRBV7-2 and J is TRBJ1-1; D remains unclear. The CDR3 extends over 14 amino acids. Per germline, CDR1 SGHTA and CDR2 FQGNSA. V was pared by 5 bases and J by 6 bases, with 16 bases between. For the CDR3, the DNA is TGTGCCAGCAGCGCCGACCAGATTGTGGCTGAAGCTTTCTTT. Translating gives CASSADQIVAEAFF.

This clonotype was recorded many times. This chain's CDR3 is CASGLEDDANYGYTF. The CDR3 DNA reads as TGTGCTAGTGGTTTGGAGGACGATGCTAACTATGGCTACACCTTC. This sequence joins TRBV12-5 and TRBJ1-2; D gene ambiguous. V lost 1 base to trimming and J lost 0 bases, with 9 bases between them. Germline CDR1 reads LGHNT; CDR2 reads FRNRAP. This CDR3 is built from 15 residues.

This rearrangement joins TRBV6-6 to TRBJ2-7; D may be TRBD1 (7 bases). The J call is in doubt because the DNA end fits TRBJ2-5 better. Germline V gene data show CDR1 as MNHNY and CDR2 as SVGAGI (reference sequence). The CDR3 spans 13 residues. The CDR3 bases are TGTGCCAGCAGCCAACAGGGGAGGGAGACCCAGTACTTC. Residues: CASSQQGRETQYF.

Note on this clonotype: A junction end diverges from the germline sequence, so it may reflect a read error. This chain joins TRBV6-1 and TRBJ2-3; TRBD1 aligns across 10 bases. This CDR3 is built from 14 residues. Germline loops: CDR1 MNHNS, CDR2 SASEGT. Here the CDR3 reads CASSPRDRGDTLYF. The CDR3, as DNA: TGTGCCAGCAGTCCCCGGGACAGGGGAGATACGCTGTATTTT.

This clonotype appeared many times. The V gene is TRBV5-4, the J gene TRBJ2-5; possibly TRBD1 or TRBD2 for D (7 bases each). V was clipped by 4 bases and J by 3 bases, with 13 bases between them. CDR3 length equals 14 residues. Per germline, CDR1 SGHNT and CDR2 YYREEE (reference sequence). DNA for the CDR3: TGTGCCAGCAGCACTCAGGGGGGGGAAGAGACCCAGTACTTC. Amino acid sequence: CASSTQGGEETQYF.

The table lists this clonotype with many counts. The chain is built from TRBV5-1 and TRBJ2-7, with D perhaps TRBD1 or TRBD2 (5 bases each). This CDR3 has 16 amino acids. CDR1 is SGHRS, CDR2 YFSETQ, per germline. V dropped 5 bases and J dropped 7 bases, with 25 bases sitting between them. Written as DNA, the CDR3 is TGCGCCAGCAGGATTACAACCGGGACCCCATTGTGGGAGCAGTACTTC. Protein: CASRITTGTPLWEQYF.